This T cell receptor beta chain is drawn from a study of OX40 agonist ivuxolimab in advanced cancers. V gave up 3 bases and J gave up 6 bases, with 12 bases separating them. Per the germline V gene, CDR1 is LNHDA and CDR2 is SQIVND (reference sequence). The CDR3 covers 14 residues. This table comes from immunoSEQ multiplex PCR, and its TCRdb copy is limited to in-frame clones, with some not included. The table has about 100,000 clones, about nine tenths seen once. The V and J genes are TRBV19 and TRBJ1-5; D perhaps matches TRBD1 (5 bases). This clonotype originated in an adult with an advanced solid tumor such as melanoma, head and neck, liver or kidney cancer. The sample consisted of CD4+ or CD8+ T cells sorted from blood, taken in a trial of the OX40 agonist ivuxolimab. The chain's CDR3 is CASSMRRVGQPQHF. CDR3 sequence (DNA): TGTGCCAGTAGTATGCGCAGGGTAGGTCAGCCCCAGCATTTT.